A selection of T cell receptor beta chains follows, all from one sample in a study of cytomegalovirus exposure and HLA in healthy donors. Assay: immunoSEQ multiplex PCR; the TCRdb copy retains only in-frame clones and omits some. The table has about 89,000 clones, about 75% seen once. The sequenced material came from PBMCs. These receptors were taken from a young man in good health and CMV-seropositive. The CDR3 runs from the conserved cysteine through the conserved F or W. D genes are given only for firm matches. Rows give clone size only sometimes, using once, few, many, or a class for an expanded clone.

NA	TRBV18	TRBJ1-1	NA	TGTGCCAGCTCACCGACAGGGAACACTGAAGCTTTCTTT	CASSPTGNTEAFF
NA	TRBV19	TRBJ2-3	NA	TGTGCCAGTAGTAAGCGGGGACAAAGCACAGATACGCAGTATTTT	CASSKRGQSTDTQYF
NA	TRBV30	TRBJ1-3	TRBD1	TGTGCCTGGACCAGACAGGGGGATGCCGGAAACACCATATATTTT	CAWTRQGDAGNTIYF
NA	TRBV5-5	TRBJ2-7	TRBD2	TGTGCCAGCAGCTCACGCGGGGGGGAGGACTACGAGCAGTACTTC	CASSSRGGEDYEQYF
once	TRBV6-1	TRBJ2-6	TRBD1	TGTGCCAGCAGGGAATCCGGGACAGGGCTCTCTGGGGCCAACGTCCTGACTTTC	CASRESGTGLSGANVLTF
few	TRBV9	TRBJ2-3	TRBD1	TGTGCCAGCAGCGCCCTCAAAACCGGGACAGCGGATACGCAGTATTTT	CASSALKTGTADTQYF
NA	TRBV5-6	TRBJ1-1	TRBD1	TGTGCCAGCAGCTTGGGATGGCAGGGGGCGCGCACTGAAGCTTTCTTT	CASSLGWQGARTEAFF
once	TRBV28	TRBJ1-5	NA	TGTGCCAGCAGTTTATTCCCCGACTATAGCAATCAGCCCCAGCATTTT	CASSLFPDYSNQPQHF
few	TRBV4-1	TRBJ1-5	NA	TGCGCCAGCAGCTATACAGGGTCCGGCAATCAGCCCCAGCATTTT	CASSYTGSGNQPQHF
NA	TRBV6-4	TRBJ2-5	NA	TGTGCCAGCAGTGAGAACGCAGGACAGCAAGAGACCCAGTACTTC	CASSENAGQQETQYF
few	TRBV27	TRBJ1-5	NA	TGTGCCAGCAGTTTCCAGGGTAGCAATCAGCCCCAGCATTTT	CASSFQGSNQPQHF
NA	TRBV7-9	TRBJ1-2	NA	TGTTCCAGCAGCCCAGGGGACCGTGGCTATGGCTACACCTTC	CSSSPGDRGYGYTF
NA	TRBV19	TRBJ2-5	TRBD1	TGTGCCAGTAGTTTCCGGACAGGGAGAGGCGAAGAGACCCAGTACTTC	CASSFRTGRGEETQYF
NA	TRBV4-2	TRBJ1-2	NA	TGTGCCAGCAGCCAAGATTTAATAGGGACGTCAACAGGGAGCTACACCTTC	CASSQDLIGTSTGSYTF
NA	TRBV6-4	TRBJ2-1	NA	TGTGCCAGCAGTGAAGTTGGTCAGGGTAATGAGCAGTTCTTC	CASSEVGQGNEQFF
NA	TRBV19	TRBJ1-1	TRBD1	TGTGCCAGTAGTGCCCTCGACAGGGGGCCGAACACTGAAGCTTTCTTT	CASSALDRGPNTEAFF
once	TRBV19	TRBJ2-2	NA	TGTGCCAGTAGTAACAGTCCCGGGGAGCTGTTTTTT	CASSNSPGELFF
NA	TRBV7-3	TRBJ2-3	NA	TGTGCCAGCAGCTTAGATGGCGGTCGCACAGATACGCAGTATTTT	CASSLDGGRTDTQYF
NA	TRBV6-6	TRBJ1-1	NA	TGTGCCAGCAGTTACTCGAGCGGTGAAGCTTTCTTT	CASSYSSGEAFF
NA	TRBV7-9	TRBJ2-6	NA	TGTTCCAGCAGCTTAGCGGGACAGGCCGGGGCCAACGTCCTGACTTTC	CSSSLAGQAGANVLTF
once	TRBV19	TRBJ1-1	TRBD1	TGTGCCAGTAGCCGCGACAGGGTCTACGATACAATGAACACTGAAGCTTTCTTT	CASSRDRVYDTMNTEAFF
NA	TRBV5-6	TRBJ2-1	NA	TGTGCCAGCAGCTTCATTAGCGATGAGCAGTTCTTC	CASSFISDEQFF
few	TRBV4-1	TRBJ2-5	NA	TGCGCCAGCAGCCAAGATTCTTCGCGTCGAGGAGAGACCCAGTACTTC	CASSQDSSRRGETQYF
NA	TRBV2	TRBJ2-2	TRBD2	TGTGCCAGCAGCTTCTGGACTAGCGGGGGGGGCGGGGAGCTGTTTTTT	CASSFWTSGGGGELFF
NA	TRBV27	TRBJ2-1	NA	TGTGCCAGCAAGTCTAGGGGGAAAGTGGGGCAGTTCTTC	CASKSRGKVGQFF
NA	TRBV2	TRBJ2-2	NA	TGTGCCAGTCAGGACAGATCGAACACCGGGGAGCTGTTTTTT	CASQDRSNTGELFF
NA	TRBV14	TRBJ1-1	NA	TGTGCCAGCAGCCATTTACAGGAAGCTTTCTTT	CASSHLQEAFF
once	TRBV9	TRBJ2-3	NA	TGTGCCAGCAGCGTAGCGTCGCGGTGGTCAGATACGCAGTATTTT	CASSVASRWSDTQYF
NA	TRBV9	TRBJ1-2	TRBD1	TGTGCCAGCAGCGCACCCAACGGGACAGTACCAGCTAACTATGGCTACACCTTC	CASSAPNGTVPANYGYTF
NA	TRBV11-2	TRBJ1-2	TRBD1	TGTGCCAGCAGTCCCTCGACAGGGAGGATTAACTATGGCTACACCTTC	CASSPSTGRINYGYTF
NA	TRBV7-9	TRBJ1-5	NA	TGTGCCAGCAGCTTTGATTCGGGGGGAAATCAGCCCCAGCATTTT	CASSFDSGGNQPQHF
NA	TRBV7-2	TRBJ2-7	TRBD1	TGTGCCAGCAGCTTAGCGGGACAGGGGCTCGAGCAGTACTTC	CASSLAGQGLEQYF